Following are 20 T cell receptor beta chains from one sample sequenced in a study of human T cells and chemical hapten exposure. The starting material, unfractionated whole blood, was used for total RNA extraction. TCRdb independently ran MiXCR on the 5' RACE reads; one entry per CDR3 protein. Of 110,000 or so distinct CDR3 sequences in the sample, 15% to 20% were seen once. All receptors derive from a human donor in good health.

This clonotype was picked up a small number of times. This rearrangement joins TRBV7-8 to TRBJ1-5; D remains unclear. V was clipped by 2 bases and J by 0 bases, with 8 bases between them. The germline CDR1 and CDR2 sequences are SGHVS and FQNEAQ. This CDR3 has 15 amino acids. The CDR3 loop reads CASSLMEYSNQPQHF. For the CDR3, the DNA is TGTGCCAGCAGCTTAATGGAGTATAGCAATCAGCCCCAGCATTTT.

This clonotype has at least ten counts. The chain links TRBV28 to TRBJ1-5; D is ambiguous. V lost 7 bases and J lost 4, with 17 bases in between. CDR1 is MDHEN and CDR2 is SYDVKM in the germline V gene. CDR3 length equals 15 residues. The CDR3 loop reads CASIGARSWNQPQHF. CDR3 sequence (DNA): TGTGCCAGCATAGGTGCCAGGTCTTGGAATCAGCCCCAGCATTTT.

This clonotype was found a few times. This chain links TRBV6-2 or TRBV6-3 with TRBJ2-1, with TRBD2 as a possible D gene (5 bases). Germline CDR1 MNHEY, CDR2 SVGEGT. V was shortened by 6 bases and J by 6 bases, with 9 bases between the two germline ends. This CDR3 is built from 12 residues. CDR3 sequence: CASSLLVNEQFF. The DNA for the CDR3 is TGTGCCAGCAGCCTACTAGTCAATGAGCAGTTCTTC.

In this sample, this clonotype turned up many times. The chain links TRBV6-5 to TRBJ1-2, with 8 bases fitting TRBD1. The CDR3 is made up of 15 amino acids. V gave up 10 bases and J gave up 1 base; unmatched junction bases: 11. Germline V gene sequence: CDR1 MNHEY, CDR2 SVGAGI. CDR3 bases: TGTGCCACCCTTCCCGGGACAGGAGTTAACTATGGCTACACCTTC. Amino acid sequence: CATLPGTGVNYGYTF.

The V and J genes are TRBV6-5 and TRBJ2-4; possible D gene TRBD2, 5 bases. V was clipped by 5 bases and J by 3 bases, with 20 bases between them. The germline V gene encodes CDR1 MNHEY and CDR2 SVGAGI. The CDR3 runs to 17 residues. The DNA of the CDR3 is TGTGCCAGCAGTCAAATGACGGGGAGCGAAATCAAAAACATTCAGTACTTC. Protein product: CASSQMTGSEIKNIQYF.

The CDR3 DNA reads as TGTGCCAGCAGTTACCAGGGGGGCCTGAGCTCCTACGAGCAGTACTTC. Amino acid sequence: CASSYQGGLSSYEQYF. The chain joins TRBV6-5 to TRBJ2-7, with a tentative D call TRBD1 (7 bases). The CDR3 is 16 amino acids. CDR1 and CDR2 from the germline V gene are MNHEY and SVGAGI. The ends were cut back, 2 bases at V and 0 bases at J, with 14 bases in the middle.

The V call is TRBV6-5, the J call TRBJ1-1; D possibly corresponds to TRBD1 (6 bases). The CDR3 extends over 14 amino acids. Germline V gene sequence: CDR1 MNHEY, CDR2 SVGAGI. V was clipped by 2 bases and J by 6 bases, with 13 bases between them. The CDR3 coding sequence is TGTGCCAGCAGTTACAGCAGGGGAGGCGCTGAAGCTTTCTTT. It encodes CASSYSRGGAEAFF.

This clonotype was recorded at least ten times. This chain joins TRBV6-6 and TRBJ2-3; 7 bases map to TRBD2. This CDR3 contains 15 residues. CDR1 is MNHNY and CDR2 is SVGAGI in the germline V gene (reference sequence). V was pared by 2 bases and J by 2 bases, with 4 bases of the junction left unmatched. CDR3 sequence reads: CASSYEGRATDTQYF. Written as DNA, the CDR3 is TGTGCCAGCAGTTACGAGGGGAGGGCCACAGATACGCAGTATTTT.

In this sample, this clonotype turned up a few times. The gene calls are TRBV12-3 or TRBV12-4 and TRBJ2-7; 7 bases align to TRBD1. Trimming cost V 3 bases and J 4 bases; bases outside gene matches: 3. CDR3 length equals 13 residues. The CDR3 sequence: CASSFRGRYEQYF. As DNA, the CDR3 is TGTGCCAGCAGTTTCAGGGGGAGATACGAGCAGTACTTC.

This clonotype was picked up a small number of times. The chain carries TRBV29-1 and TRBJ2-7; a weak D match, TRBD1 (6 bases). With 7 bases removed from V and 6 bases from J, the gap between germline ends came to 16 bases. The CDR3 runs to 12 residues. Germline lookup yields CDR1 SQVTM and CDR2 ANQGSEA. The CDR3 sequence: CSALKTGSEQYF. The DNA for the CDR3 is TGCAGCGCCTTAAAAACAGGGAGCGAGCAGTACTTC.

This clonotype was observed a single time. J is TRBJ1-2 and V is TRBV6-1, with D possibly being TRBD1 (6 bases). Germline assignment: CDR1 MNHNS and CDR2 SASEGT. Trimming removed 8 bases from V and 4 bases from J, with 23 bases in between. CDR3 length: 16 residues. The DNA for the CDR3 is TGTGCCAGCCGCGGGGGAGTTGGGGGGCTCACCTATGGCTACACCTTC. Encoded protein: CASRGGVGGLTYGYTF.

This clonotype came up a few times. The V gene is TRBV19, the J gene TRBJ2-2; 7 nucleotides match TRBD1. Germline V gene data show CDR1 as LNHDA and CDR2 as SQIVND (reference sequence). V was pared by 8 bases and J by 5 bases, with 8 bases of the junction left unmatched. The CDR3 covers 14 residues. CDR3 amino acids: CASLEQGWTGELFF. DNA of the CDR3: TGTGCCAGTCTGGAACAGGGGTGGACCGGGGAGCTGTTTTTT.

This clonotype was seen ten or more times. The CDR3: CASSLYQGSTEAFF. In nucleotides, the CDR3 is TGCGCCAGCAGCTTGTATCAGGGGAGCACTGAAGCTTTCTTT. This chain connects TRBV5-1 to TRBJ1-1; TRBD1 might be the D (6 bases). V was shortened by 1 base and J by 4 bases, with 11 bases between the two germline ends. This CDR3 is built from 14 residues. Germline V lookup: CDR1 SGHRS, CDR2 YFSETQ. The full variable domain, rest sourced from reference TRBV5-1 and TRBJ1-1, is KAGVTQTPRYLIKTRGQQVTLSCSPISGHRSVSWYQQTPGQGLQFLFEYFSETQRNKGNFPGRFSGRQFSNSRSEMNVSTLELGDSALYLCASSLYQGSTEAFFGQGTRLTVV.

The sample holds a few counts of this clonotype. This chain joins TRBV10-3 and TRBJ2-3; D gene uncertain. V dropped 2 bases and J dropped 0 bases, with 6 bases sitting between them. The length of the CDR3 is 14 residues. CDR1 and CDR2 (germline): ENHRY, SYGVKD. The CDR3 loop is CAISEGLSTDTQYF. CDR3 nucleotide sequence: TGTGCCATCAGTGAGGGGCTCAGCACAGATACGCAGTATTTT.

The chain links TRBV20-1 to TRBJ2-1, with 7 bases lining up with TRBD2. The CDR3 loop spans 11 amino acids. CDR1 is DFQATT, CDR2 SNEGSKA, per germline (reference sequence). With 6 bases clipped from V and 7 bases from J, the junction kept 3 bases outside the gene matches. CDR3 bases: TGCAGTGCGAGGACTAGAAATGAGCAGTTCTTC. Protein product: CSARTRNEQFF.

This clonotype appeared a few times. V and J are TRBV20-1 and TRBJ1-2, with TRBD1 as a possible D gene (6 bases). The CDR3 length is 14 residues. The germline gives CDR1 DFQATT, CDR2 SNEGSKA (reference sequence). V lost 5 bases and J lost 0, with 13 bases in between. The CDR3 loop is CSASPTGTNYGYTF. DNA for the CDR3: TGCAGTGCTTCCCCGACAGGAACTAACTATGGCTACACCTTC.

The rearrangement joins TRBV29-1 to TRBJ1-1, with 9 bases aligning to TRBD1. The germline gives CDR1 SQVTM, CDR2 ANQGSEA. The CDR3 has 14 amino acids. V shed 4 bases, J shed 6 bases, and the junction held 9 bases outside the gene matches. CDR3 sequence (DNA): TGCAGCGTTGTTACCCGGACAGGGGCATCTGAAGCTTTCTTT. Translating it yields CSVVTRTGASEAFF. The full variable domain, its missing parts supplied by reference TRBV29-1 and TRBJ1-1, is SAVISQKPSRDICQRGTSLTIQCQVDSQVTMMFWYRQQPGQSLTLIATANQGSEATYESGFVIDKFPISRPNLTFSTLTVSNMSPEDSSIYLCSVVTRTGASEAFFGQGTRLTVV.

This clonotype was detected a few times. This chain connects TRBV5-1 to TRBJ2-4, with D perhaps given as TRBD1 or TRBD2 (5 bases each). CDR3 length: 14 residues. Trimming shortened V by 5 bases and J by 8 bases, and 17 bases separated the two germline ends. Germline V gene sequence: CDR1 SGHRS, CDR2 YFSETQ. CDR3 protein: CASSEGRVLHIQYF. CDR3 coding DNA: TGCGCCAGCAGTGAGGGCAGGGTGTTACACATTCAGTACTTC. Combining the CDR3 with reference TRBV5-1 and TRBJ2-4 gives the whole variable domain KAGVTQTPRYLIKTRGQQVTLSCSPISGHRSVSWYQQTPGQGLQFLFEYFSETQRNKGNFPGRFSGRQFSNSRSEMNVSTLELGDSALYLCASSEGRVLHIQYFGAGTRLSVL.

This clonotype has more than one count but fewer than ten. The chain joins TRBV7-9 to TRBJ2-3; tentatively, D is TRBD1 (6 bases). Germline V CDR1 and CDR2: SEHNR, FQNEAQ (reference sequence). Trimming left V 5 bases short and J 2 bases short, with 17 bases between. The CDR3 has 16 amino acids. CDR3 bases: TGTGCCAGCAGCACCCCCAGGGGTGTGTACACAGATACGCAGTATTTT. Translated, it gives CASSTPRGVYTDTQYF.

This clonotype has just a few counts. The rearrangement joins TRBV12-3 or TRBV12-4 to TRBJ1-4; 8 bases match TRBD1. J lost 8 bases, V lost 7 bases, and 9 bases had no gene match. This CDR3 has 14 amino acids. The DNA of the CDR3 is TGTGCCAGCACCCCGGACAGGGTAGGGGAAAAACTGTTTTTT. It encodes CASTPDRVGEKLFF.